These T cell receptor beta chains were read from a single sample in a study of blood T cell repertoires in COVID-19. Generated by immunoSEQ multiplex PCR, the TCRdb table keeps only in-frame clones and is missing some. The sample has 300,000 to 400,000 clones, 88% seen once. Material for sequencing was PBMCs or T cells enriched from blood (not recorded which). These receptors all stem from a woman under 30 who had recovered from COVID-19. CDR3s include the opening cysteine and the closing phenylalanine or tryptophan. Each record gives: V gene, D gene, clone size, J gene, CDR3 length, CDR3 protein, CDR3 DNA. The D gene is left open where the match is weak. The size entry is marked missing in some rows and otherwise reads once, few, many or a size class.

V: TRBV30
D: TRBD2
size: NA
J: TRBJ2-5
length: 14
CDR3: CARASGDFQETQYF
DNA: TGTGCCAGAGCTAGCGGGGACTTCCAAGAGACCCAGTACTTC

V: TRBV19
D: NA
size: NA
J: TRBJ2-5
length: 15
CDR3: CASSIVRETQETQYF
DNA: TGTGCCAGTAGTATAGTTAGGGAGACTCAAGAGACCCAGTACTTC

V: TRBV24-1
D: NA
size: NA
J: TRBJ1-1
length: 13
CDR3: CATSDLINTEAFF
DNA: TGTGCCACCAGTGACTTAATTAACACTGAAGCTTTCTTT

V: TRBV5-4
D: NA
size: NA
J: TRBJ1-2
length: 14
CDR3: CASSADSVVYGYTF
DNA: TGTGCCAGCAGCGCCGACAGTGTAGTCTATGGCTACACCTTC

V: TRBV5-6
D: NA
size: NA
J: TRBJ2-1
length: 12
CDR3: CASSLGTSEQFF
DNA: TGTGCCAGCAGCTTGGGGACAAGTGAGCAGTTCTTC

V: TRBV19
D: TRBD1
size: NA
J: TRBJ1-2
length: 13
CDR3: CASERQGTFGYTF
DNA: TGTGCCAGTGAGCGACAGGGGACTTTTGGCTACACCTTC

V: TRBV30
D: TRBD1
size: NA
J: TRBJ1-1
length: 13
CDR3: CAWSGTGGTEAFF
DNA: TGTGCCTGGAGTGGGACAGGGGGCACTGAAGCTTTCTTT

V: TRBV5-5
D: NA
size: NA
J: TRBJ1-6
length: 11
CDR3: CASSTPSSLHF
DNA: TGTGCCAGCAGCACACCCTCGTCCCTCCACTTT

V: TRBV4-1
D: TRBD2
size: NA
J: TRBJ2-5
length: 19
CDR3: CASSQEGASGANSQETQYF
DNA: TGCGCCAGCAGCCAAGAGGGGGCTAGCGGGGCAAACTCTCAAGAGACCCAGTACTTC

V: TRBV9
D: TRBD2
size: NA
J: TRBJ2-3
length: 16
CDR3: CASSPSAGGPTDTQYF
DNA: TGTGCCAGCAGCCCCTCAGCGGGGGGACCCACAGATACGCAGTATTTT

V: TRBV5-6
D: NA
size: NA
J: TRBJ2-1
length: 12
CDR3: CASSLRLDEQFF
DNA: TGTGCCAGCAGCTTACGGTTGGATGAGCAGTTCTTC

V: TRBV10-1
D: NA
size: NA
J: TRBJ2-1
length: 14
CDR3: CASSEGHSYNEQFF
DNA: TGCGCCAGCAGTGAGGGACATTCCTACAATGAGCAGTTCTTC

V: TRBV4-1
D: TRBD1
size: NA
J: TRBJ1-3
length: 16
CDR3: CASSQPGQGAGNTIYF
DNA: TGCGCCAGCAGCCAGCCGGGACAGGGGGCGGGAAACACCATATATTTT

V: TRBV6-1
D: TRBD1
size: NA
J: TRBJ2-5
length: 15
CDR3: CASSDGAGGLETQYF
DNA: TGTGCCAGCAGTGATGGGGCAGGGGGATTAGAGACCCAGTACTTC

V: TRBV18
D: TRBD1
size: NA
J: TRBJ1-5
length: 16
CDR3: CASSLTGGYSNQPQHF
DNA: TGTGCCAGCTCACTGACAGGGGGTTATAGCAATCAGCCCCAGCATTTT

V: TRBV28
D: TRBD1
size: NA
J: TRBJ1-1
length: 14
CDR3: CASGTGGLNTEAFF
DNA: TGTGCCAGCGGGACAGGAGGTTTGAACACTGAAGCTTTCTTT

V: TRBV7-6
D: TRBD1
size: NA
J: TRBJ1-4
length: 16
CDR3: CASSRGQGARNEKLFF
DNA: TGTGCCAGCAGCCGCGGACAGGGGGCGCGTAATGAAAAACTGTTTTTT

V: TRBV11-2
D: TRBD2
size: NA
J: TRBJ2-4
length: 14
CDR3: CASSLGEGGNIQYF
DNA: TGTGCCAGCAGCCTCGGGGAGGGTGGGAACATTCAGTACTTC

V: TRBV6-5
D: NA
size: once
J: TRBJ1-4
length: 12
CDR3: CASDIRGEKLFF
DNA: TGTGCCAGTGATATTCGGGGTGAAAAACTGTTTTTT

V: TRBV14
D: NA
size: once
J: TRBJ2-2
length: 16
CDR3: CASSQLRGVRTGELFF
DNA: TGTGCCAGCAGCCAACTCAGGGGCGTAAGGACCGGGGAGCTGTTTTTT

V: TRBV24-1
D: TRBD1
size: NA
J: TRBJ1-2
length: 14
CDR3: CATSDSGQGGDYTF
DNA: TGTGCCACCAGTGATTCCGGACAGGGGGGAGACTACACCTTC

V: TRBV2
D: TRBD1
size: NA
J: TRBJ1-5
length: 15
CDR3: CASSYDRGSNQPQHF
DNA: TGTGCCAGCAGTTACGACAGGGGGAGCAATCAGCCCCAGCATTTT

V: TRBV12-5
D: NA
size: NA
J: TRBJ2-7
length: 16
CDR3: CASGAGTQTVSYEQYF
DNA: TGTGCTAGTGGAGCAGGCACCCAAACCGTCTCCTACGAGCAGTACTTC

V: TRBV6-5
D: TRBD1
size: NA
J: TRBJ1-1
length: 13
CDR3: CASSRDRRTEAFF
DNA: TGTGCCAGCAGCCGGGACAGAAGGACTGAAGCTTTCTTT

V: TRBV27
D: TRBD1
size: NA
J: TRBJ1-2
length: 13
CDR3: CASSQTGDSGYTF
DNA: TGTGCCAGCAGTCAAACAGGGGATAGTGGCTACACCTTC